This TCR beta chain was profiled in a study of T cells in Graves' hyperthyroidism and ophthalmopathy. In this sample, this clonotype turned up a few times. RNA transcripts were the template for amplifying TCR beta CDR3 regions. First-round RT-PCR with HTBI primers amplified the TCR CDR3 region. Each CDR3 protein gets one entry after TCRdb re-called the multiplex PCR reads with MiXCR. The sample has about 700,000 distinct CDR3 sequences, about 14% seen once; the top ten hold more than 8.5%. Diagnosing involved the use of clinical symptoms, serum thyroxine and TRAb, thyroid ultrasound and orbital computed tomography. The CDR3 spans 16 residues. Germline CDR1 MNHEY, CDR2 SVGEGT. Losses at the gene ends were 10 bases for V and 1 base for J; bases not matched to a gene: 14.

The chain employs TRBV6-2 or TRBV6-3 and TRBJ2-7, with 9 bases fitting TRBD1. The sequencing sample was made of blood. The origin of this receptor is a woman aged 18-30 years with Graves' hyperthyroidism. The CDR3 loop reads CATFSPNRGRSYEQYF. Here the CDR3 DNA reads TGTGCCACATTCTCACCAAACAGGGGGCGATCCTACGAGCAGTACTTC.